This T cell receptor beta chain was documented in a study of lymphopenia after photon versus proton radiotherapy. V trimming: 1 base; J trimming: 0 bases; junction bases outside the gene matches: 3. Germline CDR1 is SGHVS and CDR2 is FNYEAQ. This CDR3 has 15 residues. About this clone: Its target is not known.

This table comes from immunoSEQ multiplex PCR, and its TCRdb copy is limited to in-frame clones, with some not included. The sample lists some 27,000 clones, approximately 87% occurring once. Whole-study findings and limits: Post-nadir TCR diversity decline inversely tracked overall survival among those who died.

The V gene is TRBV7-6, the J gene TRBJ2-7, with 7 nucleotides matching TRBD1. The TCR originated in a woman aged 55-70 years with cholangiocarcinoma. Some clones in this sample may be carry-over from other donors' samples. The specimen was peripheral blood, collected from a patient treated with proton-based radiotherapy. As DNA, the CDR3 is TGTGCCAGCAGCTTAGAAACAGGGGACTCCTACGAGCAGTACTTC. Its protein is CASSLETGDSYEQYF.